The 32 T cell receptor beta chains in this list originate from one sample, sequenced in a study of T cell responses to AZD1222 COVID-19 vaccine. Generated by immunoSEQ multiplex PCR, the TCRdb table keeps only in-frame clones and is missing some. The table records 120,000 or so clones, about nine tenths of them present only once. The specimen was peripheral blood, collected on day 0 of AZD1222 vaccination. All receptors derive from an adult in good health.

This clone was recorded once. The V gene is TRBV19, the J gene TRBJ2-1, with a possible D match to TRBD2 (6 bases). The length of the CDR3 is 15 residues. The germline V and J ends were trimmed by 5 bases and 5 bases, with 16 bases remaining between them. Germline CDR1 reads LNHDA; CDR2 reads SQIVND (reference sequence). The CDR3 DNA sequence: TGTGCCAGTAGTCCCCGTCGACTAGTCGACAATGAGCAGTTCTTC. As protein: CASSPRRLVDNEQFF.

V usage is TRBV4-1 and J usage is TRBJ2-5, with 7 bases aligning to TRBD2. Germline V gene sequence: CDR1 MGHRA, CDR2 YSYEKL. The CDR3 has 14 residues. Trimming removed 1 base from V and 4 bases from J; junction bases left unmatched: 3. The CDR3 DNA sequence: TGCGCCAGCAGCCAAGTCGGGGGGAGAGAGACCCAGTACTTC. This gives the protein CASSQVGGRETQYF.

V gene TRBV30 combines with J gene TRBJ2-1; 7 bases map to TRBD2. The CDR3 loop spans 17 amino acids. CDR1 is GTSNPN, CDR2 SVGIG, per germline (reference sequence). V was clipped by 1 base and J by 3 bases; unmatched bases: 12. The CDR3 DNA follows: TGTGCCTGGAGTGGCGGGACGAGGGACTATGTCTACAATGAGCAGTTCTTC. Its protein product is CAWSGGTRDYVYNEQFF.

The chain joins TRBV12-3 or TRBV12-4 to TRBJ2-5; 9 bases fit TRBD2. CDR3 length: 13 amino acids. The V and J ends lost 6 bases and 6 bases, in that order; junction bases with no gene match: 5. The CDR3 here is CASSPSGKKTQYF. The CDR3 DNA sequence: TGTGCCAGCAGCCCTAGCGGGAAAAAGACCCAGTACTTC.

V gene TRBV6-4 combines with J gene TRBJ2-2; 8 bases are shared with TRBD1. V shed 4 bases and J 3 bases; nucleotides not matched to a gene: 1. The length of the CDR3 is 14 residues. Germline assignment: CDR1 MRHNA and CDR2 SNTAGT. For the CDR3, the DNA is TGTGCCAGCAGTGCAGGGGGCGACACCGGGGAGCTGTTTTTT. It specifies CASSAGGDTGELFF.

The chain employs TRBV5-6 and TRBJ1-1; 12 bases line up with TRBD1. The ends lost 4 bases at V and 4 bases at J; junction bases unmatched: 5. The CDR3 runs 15 residues. Germline-derived CDR1 and CDR2 are SGHDT and YYEEEE. This CDR3 is CASSQGTGGRTEAFF. DNA of the CDR3: TGTGCCAGCAGCCAGGGGACAGGGGGCCGCACTGAAGCTTTCTTT.

This chain uses TRBV5-1 with TRBJ2-1; 8 positions match TRBD1. CDR1 and CDR2 from the germline V gene are SGHRS and YFSETQ. With 4 bases clipped from V and 1 base from J, the junction kept 4 bases outside the gene matches. There are 15 residues in the CDR3. The CDR3 bases are TGCGCCAGCAGCCCCTGGACAGGGTCCTACAATGAGCAGTTCTTC. It is translated as CASSPWTGSYNEQFF.

The V gene is TRBV18, the J gene TRBJ1-3; no definite D call. The V gene lost 1 base and the J gene lost 1 base, with 8 bases spanning the gap. The CDR3 runs 15 residues. Germline lookup yields CDR1 KGHSH and CDR2 LQKENI. The CDR3 spells CASSPQSGSGNTIYF. The CDR3 DNA reads TGTGCCAGCTCACCACAATCGGGATCTGGAAACACCATATATTTT.

This chain links TRBV28 with TRBJ1-5; a weak D match, TRBD1 (6 bases). The CDR3 runs 14 residues. V lost 10 bases and J 1 base, leaving 14 bases between the germline ends. Germline V gene lookup returns CDR1 MDHEN and CDR2 SYDVKM. This CDR3 is CATSGGHSNQPQHF. The CDR3 DNA follows: TGTGCCACCAGCGGGGGGCACAGCAATCAGCCCCAGCATTTT.

The chain has TRBV6-6 and TRBJ2-1; TRBD2 matches 12 bases. After removal of 5 bases from V and 0 bases from J, the junction contained 11 bases not matched to a gene. The germline V gene has CDR1 MNHNY and CDR2 SVGAGI (reference sequence). This CDR3 comprises 19 residues. This chain's CDR3 is CASSPTGLAGYLSYNEQFF. The CDR3 DNA follows: TGTGCCAGCAGTCCCACAGGACTAGCGGGGTACCTCTCCTACAATGAGCAGTTCTTC.

The chain links TRBV2 to TRBJ2-2; 7 bases match TRBD2. This CDR3 has 13 residues. V lost 7 bases, J lost 6 bases, and 5 bases stayed unmatched. CDR1 and CDR2 from the germline V gene are SNHLY and FYNNEI. The CDR3 DNA reads as TGTGCCAGCATCATAGGGAGGGCCGGGGAGCTGTTTTTT. Protein: CASIIGRAGELFF. Drawing the rest from reference TRBV2 and TRBJ2-2, the complete variable domain is EPEVTQTPSHQVTQMGQEVILRCVPISNHLYFYWYRQILGQKVEFLVSFYNNEISEKSEIFDDQFSVERPDGSNFTLKIRSTKLEDSAMYFCASIIGRAGELFFGEGSRLTVL.

CDR3 nucleotides: TGTGCCAGCAGCTTAGATCAAAACGCGCCCCAGCATTTT. Its protein is CASSLDQNAPQHF. The V call is TRBV7-8, the J call TRBJ1-5; D is uncertain. This CDR3 has 13 amino acids. Germline CDR1 is SGHVS and CDR2 is FQNEAQ. V was pared by 1 base and J by 9 bases, with 10 bases between.

The chain uses TRBV6-5 and TRBJ2-7; D not certain. CDR1 MNHEY and CDR2 SVGAGI come from the germline V gene. The CDR3 runs 15 residues. The germline V and J ends were trimmed by 1 base and 2 bases, with 12 bases remaining between them. The CDR3 sequence is CASSYYPSPAYEQYF. The CDR3, as DNA: TGTGCCAGCAGTTACTATCCCAGTCCCGCCTACGAGCAGTACTTC.

This rearrangement joins TRBV3-1 (or the pseudogene TRBV3-2) to TRBJ2-1; possible D gene TRBD2, 5 bases. The CDR3 has 13 residues. Germline V gives CDR1 LGHDT, CDR2 YNNKEL (reference sequence). Trimming left V 6 bases short and J 6 bases short, with 12 bases between. The CDR3 nucleotides are TGTGCCAGCAGTCAGGACTGGCGCAATGAGCAGTTCTTC. This encodes CASSQDWRNEQFF.

This clone was observed once. The chain carries TRBV15 and TRBJ2-3; 7 bases agree with TRBD1. CDR1 is LNHNV, CDR2 YYDKDF, per germline (reference sequence). The CDR3 spans 15 residues. V dropped 3 bases and J dropped 4; count of bases not matched to a gene: 7. CDR3 nucleotide sequence: TGTGCCACCAGCAGGGGTGCAGGGGGAGCAGATACGCAGTATTTT. It codes for CATSRGAGGADTQYF.

This chain joins TRBV27 and TRBJ2-7, with TRBD1 as a possible D gene (6 bases). V lost 0 bases to trimming and J lost 5 bases, with 11 bases between them. CDR3 length: 14 amino acids. CDR1 and CDR2 from the germline V gene are MNHEY and SMNVEV (reference sequence). CDR3 DNA: TGTGCCAGCAGTTTATCAACAGGGCACCACGAGCAGTACTTC. Protein sequence: CASSLSTGHHEQYF.

The chain uses TRBV24-1 and TRBJ2-3; D uncertain. V gave up 6 bases and J gave up 4 bases, with 10 bases separating them. Per germline, CDR1 KGHDR and CDR2 SFDVKD. This CDR3 region has 13 residues. CDR3 sequence: CATSRSFADTQYF. In DNA form, the CDR3 reads TGTGCCACCAGTAGGTCGTTTGCAGATACGCAGTATTTT.

The V call is TRBV4-2, the J call TRBJ2-3; 10 positions agree with TRBD2. The CDR3 totals 15 residues. The V gene end was trimmed by 2 bases and the J gene end by 2 bases; junction bases not matched to a gene: 1. Germline V CDR1 and CDR2: LGHNA, YNFKEQ. The CDR3 nucleotides are TGTGCCAGCAGCCAACTAGCGGGGGACACAGATACGCAGTATTTT. Translated, it gives CASSQLAGDTDTQYF.

The V and J genes are TRBV6-5 and TRBJ1-4, with a possible D match to TRBD1 (6 bases). This CDR3 has 14 residues. The V end lost 5 bases, the J end lost 13 bases, and 20 bases lay between the germline ends. Germline V gene data show CDR1 as MNHEY and CDR2 as SVGAGI. The CDR3 DNA reads as TGTGCCAGCAGTAACCGGGGACATGGAGATGGACTGTTTTTT. Amino acid sequence: CASSNRGHGDGLFF.

The chain combines TRBV28 with TRBJ1-4; no clear D. CDR1 and CDR2 (germline): MDHEN, SYDVKM. With 10 bases removed from V and 4 bases from J, the gap between germline ends came to 4 bases. This CDR3 has 10 residues. For the CDR3, the DNA is TGTGCCACCCTTAATGAAAAACTGTTTTTT. Its protein product is CATLNEKLFF. The full variable domain, with the rest looked up from reference TRBV28 and TRBJ1-4, is DVKVTQSSRYLVKRTGEKVFLECVQDMDHENMFWYRQDPGLGLRLIYFSYDVKMKEKGDIPEGYSVSREKKERFSLILESASTNQTSMYLCATLNEKLFFGSGTQLSVL.

The V and J genes are TRBV18 and TRBJ1-5, with 8 positions matching TRBD1. The CDR3 spans 18 residues. The trim removed 1 base at V and 0 bases at J, leaving 8 bases unmatched. CDR1 and CDR2 from the germline V gene are KGHSH and LQKENI. The CDR3, as DNA: TGTGCCAGCTCACCACTCCCAGGGGGCCCGATTAGCAATCAGCCCCAGCATTTT. Translated: CASSPLPGGPISNQPQHF.

V gene TRBV5-1 combines with J gene TRBJ1-1, with a weak D call TRBD1 (5 bases). Germline V lookup: CDR1 SGHRS, CDR2 YFSETQ. CDR3 length: 16 residues. Trimming took 0 bases from V and 1 from J, leaving 13 bases between them. CDR3 DNA sequence: TGCGCCAGCAGCTTGGTGGTGGGCGGGGGGAACACTGAAGCTTTCTTT. Amino acid sequence: CASSLVVGGGNTEAFF.

This clone counts as medium-sized. J is TRBJ2-7 and V is TRBV27, with no clear D. CDR1 and CDR2 (germline): MNHEY, SMNVEV (reference sequence). The CDR3 sequence is 12 residues long. Trimming took off 10 bases at V and 0 bases at J, with 10 bases between the two ends. In DNA, the CDR3 is TGTGCCACGTTTTCGAGCTCCTACGAGCAGTACTTC. It is translated as CATFSSSYEQYF.

The chain combines TRBV29-1 with TRBJ2-7; 7 bases fit TRBD1. The V gene's germline CDR1 is SQVTM and CDR2 ANQGSEA. The CDR3 extends over 16 amino acids. V gave up 6 bases and J gave up 5 bases; unmatched junction bases: 19. The CDR3 protein is CSVQPLVRTGENEQYF. As DNA, the CDR3 is TGCAGCGTCCAGCCCCTAGTTCGAACAGGGGAAAACGAGCAGTACTTC.

This clone was seen only once. The chain has TRBV7-9 and TRBJ1-5; no clear D. From germline, CDR1 is SEHNR and CDR2 FQNEAQ (reference sequence). Deletions cut 3 bases from V and 5 bases from J, with 8 bases between. The CDR3 covers 13 residues. The CDR3 nucleotides read TGTGCCAGCAGCTTTGGAGCCGATCAGCCCCAGCATTTT. This encodes CASSFGADQPQHF.

The V gene is TRBV10-3, the J gene TRBJ1-2, with 10 bases aligning to TRBD1. CDR3 length equals 16 residues. V lost 2 bases to trimming and J lost 1 base; unmatched junction nucleotides: 4. In germline, CDR1 is ENHRY, CDR2 SYGVKD. The chain's CDR3 is CAISEGGQGDNYGYTF. The CDR3 DNA is TGTGCCATCAGTGAGGGAGGACAGGGGGATAACTATGGCTACACCTTC.

The chain combines TRBV5-1 with TRBJ1-4, with TRBD1 matching 10 bases. The ends lost 5 bases at V and 6 bases at J; junction bases unmatched: 4. This CDR3 is 14 amino acids long. Germline V CDR1 and CDR2: SGHRS, YFSETQ. DNA for the CDR3: TGCGCCAGCAGGCCCGGGACAGGGGATGAAAAACTGTTTTTT. Translated: CASRPGTGDEKLFF.

The J gene is TRBJ2-1, the V gene TRBV29-1; 7 bases match TRBD2. The J segment lost 3 bases and the V segment lost 7 bases, leaving 15 bases of the junction unmatched. CDR3 size: 16 residues. The germline gives CDR1 SQVTM, CDR2 ANQGSEA. The CDR3 sequence: CSATISAGIFYNEQFF. The CDR3 DNA follows: TGCAGCGCCACCATCTCAGCGGGAATCTTCTACAATGAGCAGTTCTTC.

The chain carries TRBV4-2 and TRBJ1-1, with D unclear. V lost 0 bases and J lost 10, with 9 bases in between. The CDR3 extends over 12 amino acids. The germline V gene encodes CDR1 LGHNA and CDR2 YNFKEQ. The CDR3 DNA reads as TGTGCCAGCAGCCAAGAAGGCGATGTAGCTTTCTTT. Its protein is CASSQEGDVAFF.

V is TRBV5-1 and J is TRBJ2-3, with TRBD1 matching over 12 bases. In germline, CDR1 is SGHRS, CDR2 YFSETQ. J gave up 3 bases and V 5 bases, and 10 bases lay outside the gene matches. The CDR3 sequence is 17 residues long. CDR3 in amino acids: CASRSGQGALRTDTQYF. The CDR3 DNA reads as TGCGCCAGCAGATCGGGACAGGGGGCGCTTCGGACAGATACGCAGTATTTT.

The rearrangement joins TRBV5-1 to TRBJ1-3, with D uncertain. Germline CDR1 is SGHRS and CDR2 is YFSETQ. Trimming stripped 0 bases from V and 0 bases from J, with 7 bases between. CDR3 size: 15 residues. CDR3 residues: CASSLVVLSGNTIYF. The CDR3 DNA reads TGCGCCAGCAGCTTGGTAGTCCTCTCTGGAAACACCATATATTTT.

The chain employs TRBV6-5 and TRBJ1-2; D is unclear. CDR1 is MNHEY and CDR2 is SVGAGI in the germline V gene. Trimming removed 2 bases at V and 2 bases at J, with 6 bases between. The CDR3 spans 13 residues. This CDR3 reads CASSYDRNYGYTF. DNA for the CDR3: TGTGCCAGCAGTTACGACCGGAACTATGGCTACACCTTC.